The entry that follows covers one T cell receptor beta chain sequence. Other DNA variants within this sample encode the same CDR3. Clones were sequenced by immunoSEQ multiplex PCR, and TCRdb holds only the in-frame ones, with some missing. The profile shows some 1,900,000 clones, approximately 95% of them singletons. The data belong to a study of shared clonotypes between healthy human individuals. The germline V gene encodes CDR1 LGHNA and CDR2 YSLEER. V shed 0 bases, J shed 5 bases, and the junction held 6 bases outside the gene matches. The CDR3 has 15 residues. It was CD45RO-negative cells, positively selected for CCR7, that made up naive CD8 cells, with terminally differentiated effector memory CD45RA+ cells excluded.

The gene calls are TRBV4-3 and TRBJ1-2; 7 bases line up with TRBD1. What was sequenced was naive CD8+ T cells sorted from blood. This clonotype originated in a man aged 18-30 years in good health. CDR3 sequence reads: CASSQDPGTDYGYTF. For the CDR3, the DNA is TGCGCCAGCAGCCAAGATCCGGGGACAGATTATGGCTACACCTTC.